The source of this TCR beta chain is a study of CXCR3-negative and CXCR3-positive naive CD8 T cells. Through 5' RACE with UMI labels, the TRB cDNA libraries were prepared. TCRdb derives one entry per CDR3 protein from the 5' RACE reads, leaving out DNA. The listing contains some 130,000 distinct CDR3 sequences. The clonotype was recovered from a human donor in good health. Some clones in this sample may be carry-over from other donors' samples. The sequencing sample was made of naive CXCR3- CD8+ T cells from blood. Regarding subset: CD45RO-CCR7+CD27+CD95- naive CD8+ T cells lacking CXCR3 (TNR3-).

CDR3 protein: CASSQRRGDTEAFF. This chain joins TRBV4-1 and TRBJ1-1. Looked up from germline, CDR1 is MGHRA and CDR2 is YSYEKL. This CDR3 is built from 14 residues.